This is a list of T cell receptor beta chains from one sample in a study of blood T cells in healthy people across ages. Each CDR3 protein is one row after TCRdb ran MiXCR on the 5' RACE reads. The profile shows around 690,000 distinct CDR3 sequences, under 70% of them singletons. Material: blood. The receptors originated from a man in his 60s in good health. Each CDR3 is given with its conserved first and last residue. D genes are given only for firm matches. Rows give clone size only sometimes, using once, few, many, or a class for an expanded clone.

TRBV13,TRBJ2-4,NA,once,CASSRYRGIQYF,TGTGCCAGCAGTCGATATCGGGGCATTCAGTACTTC
TRBV18,TRBJ2-1,TRBD1,NA,CASSPGQEDNEQFF,TGTGCCAGCTCACCGGGACAGGAGGACAATGAGCAGTTCTTC
TRBV5-1,TRBJ2-5,NA,NA,CASSKTGTLQETQYF,TGCGCCAGCAGCAAAACCGGGACGCTACAAGAGACCCAGTACTTC
TRBV12-3/TRBV12-4,TRBJ2-1,TRBD2,NA,CASSLSAGVLNEQFF,TGTGCCAGCAGTTTGTCAGCGGGGGTCCTCAATGAGCAGTTCTTC
TRBV7-2,TRBJ2-7,NA,NA,CASSLVEGAREQYF,TGTGCCAGCAGCTTAGTGGAGGGGGCGAGGGAGCAGTACTTC
TRBV7-2,TRBJ2-1,TRBD1,few,CASSSKTGIAYNEQFF,TGTGCCAGCAGCAGCAAGACAGGGATCGCCTACAATGAGCAGTTCTTC
TRBV10-3,TRBJ2-3,TRBD1,many,CAISPTGAYTDTQYF,TGTGCCATCAGCCCGACAGGGGCCTACACAGATACGCAGTATTTT
TRBV7-4,TRBJ2-7,TRBD1,NA,CASSSIATGDTEQYF,TGTGCCAGCAGCTCAATTGCAACAGGGGATACCGAGCAGTACTTC
TRBV7-2,TRBJ2-1,NA,few,CASSLMLRNEQFF,TGTGCCAGCAGCTTAATGTTGCGAAATGAGCAGTTCTTC
TRBV11-2,TRBJ1-1,NA,NA,CASSPHTMNTEAFF,TGTGCCAGCAGCCCTCACACCATGAACACTGAAGCTTTCTTT
TRBV13,TRBJ2-3,TRBD2,NA,CASSLRSSGGTDTQYF,TGTGCCAGCAGCTTACGCTCTAGCGGTGGGACAGATACGCAGTATTTT
TRBV20-1,TRBJ2-3,NA,NA,CSASHGGAGNTDTQYF,TGCAGTGCTAGTCACGGCGGAGCGGGTAACACAGATACGCAGTATTTT
TRBV11-3,TRBJ2-3,TRBD2,few,CASSTGTSGETDTQYF,TGTGCCAGCAGCACTGGGACTAGCGGGGAAACAGATACGCAGTATTTT
TRBV9,TRBJ2-5,NA,NA,CASSVGTSGTQYF,TGTGCCAGCAGCGTAGGGACTTCAGGGACCCAGTACTTC
TRBV28,TRBJ2-1,NA,once,CASIRGSSYNEQFF,TGTGCCAGCATAAGGGGAAGCTCCTACAATGAGCAGTTCTTC
TRBV5-6,TRBJ2-5,NA,NA,CASSPGAVEQYF,TGTGCCAGCAGCCCAGGGGCGGTTGAGCAGTACTTC
TRBV7-8,TRBJ2-6,NA,NA,CASSSYSSGANVLTF,TGTGCCAGCAGCTCGTATAGCTCTGGGGCCAACGTCCTGACTTTC
TRBV6-6,TRBJ1-1,TRBD1,NA,CASSYSPTGVNTEAFF,TGTGCCAGCAGTTACTCCCCGACAGGGGTGAACACTGAAGCTTTCTTT
TRBV2,TRBJ1-6,NA,NA,CASGEAETFVPLHF,TGTGCCAGCGGTGAAGCGGAAACATTCGTTCCCCTCCACTTT
TRBV20-1,TRBJ2-4,TRBD1,NA,CSARDSGQGENIQYF,TGCAGTGCTAGAGATTCGGGACAGGGCGAAAACATTCAGTACTTC
TRBV4-1,TRBJ2-7,NA,NA,CASSQPGTGPKYEQYF,TGCGCCAGCAGCCAACCCGGAACAGGGCCTAAGTACGAGCAGTACTTC
TRBV12-3/TRBV12-4,TRBJ1-2,NA,NA,CASRTGFVRGYTF,TGTGCCAGCAGGACTGGTTTCGTCCGTGGCTACACCTTC
TRBV2,TRBJ2-5,NA,few,CASSGVDGETQYF,TGTGCCAGCAGTGGGGTAGACGGGGAGACCCAGTACTTC
TRBV6-5,TRBJ2-1,TRBD2,few,CASSYSSGGGVYNEQFF,TGTGCCAGCAGTTATTCCTCTGGCGGGGGGGTTTACAATGAGCAGTTCTTC
TRBV5-5,TRBJ2-5,TRBD1,few,CASSYRQGVQETQYF,TGTGCCAGCAGCTACCGACAGGGGGTCCAAGAGACCCAGTACTTC
TRBV7-9,TRBJ2-7,TRBD1,NA,CASSQDRGGYNEQYF,TGTGCCAGCAGCCAGGACAGGGGTGGCTACAATGAGCAGTACTTC
TRBV20-1,TRBJ2-5,TRBD2,NA,CSARPRLAGTRETQYF,TGCAGTGCTAGACCTAGACTAGCGGGGACAAGAGAGACCCAGTACTTC
TRBV9,TRBJ1-2,NA,NA,CASSPGPSSNYGYTF,TGTGCCAGCAGCCCGGGGCCCAGCTCAAACTATGGCTACACCTTC
TRBV20-1,TRBJ2-7,TRBD1,few,CSAHRTGEGSSGQYF,TGCAGTGCCCACCGGACAGGGGAAGGGTCGAGCGGGCAGTACTTC
TRBV15,TRBJ2-3,NA,few,CATSTHGGDTQYF,TGTGCCACCAGCACCCATGGTGGAGATACGCAGTATTTT
TRBV24-1,TRBJ2-3,NA,once,CATSDAARDGTDTQYF,TGTGCCACCAGTGATGCCGCTCGGGACGGCACAGATACGCAGTATTTT
TRBV24-1,TRBJ2-5,NA,once,CATSDLGIAQYF,TGTGCCACCAGTGATTTAGGGATTGCCCAGTACTTC
TRBV5-6,TRBJ2-1,NA,NA,CASSIYTGGEFF,TGTGCCAGCAGCATTTACACCGGTGGGGAGTTCTTC
TRBV4-1,TRBJ1-6,NA,NA,CASSQDGTGNSPLHF,TGCGCCAGCAGCCAAGATGGGACCGGGAATTCACCCCTCCACTTT
TRBV28,TRBJ2-5,NA,once,CASSLPTGSSETRYF,TGTGCCAGCAGTTTACCCACAGGATCTTCAGAGACCCGGTACTTC
TRBV5-1,TRBJ2-1,NA,NA,CASSGHNSYNEQFF,TGCGCCAGCAGCGGCCACAACTCGTACAATGAGCAGTTCTTC
TRBV5-1,TRBJ1-5,TRBD1,NA,CASSPGTGNHQPQHF,TGCGCCAGCAGCCCCGGGACAGGGAATCATCAGCCCCAGCATTTT
TRBV29-1,TRBJ2-3,NA,NA,CSVDNADTQYF,TGCAGCGTCGATAATGCAGATACGCAGTATTTT
TRBV10-3,TRBJ1-2,NA,NA,CAIKTDSSYGYTF,TGTGCCATCAAAACGGACAGCTCCTATGGCTACACCTTC
TRBV7-7,TRBJ2-5,NA,once,CASSLVGTAEETQYF,TGTGCCAGCAGCTTAGTCGGGACTGCCGAAGAGACCCAGTACTTC
TRBV12-3/TRBV12-4,TRBJ2-7,NA,NA,CASSLRSGSYEQYF,TGTGCCAGCAGTTTAAGGTCAGGGTCCTACGAGCAGTACTTC
TRBV15,TRBJ1-4,NA,NA,CATSRLVEKLFF,TGTGCCACCAGCAGACTGGTTGAAAAACTGTTTTTT
TRBV7-2,TRBJ1-6,TRBD1,NA,CASSLVDQGGSPLHF,TGTGCCAGCAGCTTAGTGGACCAGGGGGGTTCACCCCTCCACTTT